The 20 T cell receptor beta chains listed next were all sequenced from one sample in a study of T cells in Graves' hyperthyroidism and ophthalmopathy. RNA transcripts provided the source from which TCR beta CDR3 regions were amplified. Initially, a first-round RT-PCR of the TCR CDR3 employed the HTBI primer set. TCRdb re-called the multiplex PCR reads through MiXCR, storing one row per CDR3 protein. The sample consists of about 600,000 distinct CDR3 sequences, 14% of them appearing once. The sequencing input was blood. These receptors originate from a woman aged 18-30 years with Graves' ophthalmopathy.

This chain links TRBV7-9 with TRBJ1-2; TRBD1 agrees at 10 bases. V dropped 5 bases and J dropped 4; count of bases not matched to a gene: 10. The germline gives CDR1 SEHNR, CDR2 FQNEAQ (reference sequence). The CDR3 runs 16 residues. The CDR3 coding sequence is TGTGCCAGCAGCCGCCCTAGGACAGGGGGGACCTATGGCTACACCTTC. Residues: CASSRPRTGGTYGYTF. Combining the CDR3 with reference TRBV7-9 and TRBJ1-2 gives the whole variable domain DTGVSQNPRHKITKRGQNVTFRCDPISEHNRLYWYRQTLGQGPEFLTYFQNEAQLEKSRLLSDRFSAERPKGSFSTLEIQRTEQGDSAMYLCASSRPRTGGTYGYTFGSGTRLTVV.

Turning to this clonotype: This may be a read error: a much more frequent sequence differs by one nucleotide. The chain is built from TRBV5-1 and TRBJ2-5; D might be TRBD2 (5 bases). Germline V CDR1 and CDR2: SGHRS, YFSETQ. This CDR3 has 14 amino acids. The CDR3 sequence is CASSQRGHGETQHF. CDR3 coding DNA: TGCGCCAGCAGCCAGAGAGGGCACGGGGAGACCCAGCACTTC. Full variable domain (outside the CDR3, taken from reference TRBV5-1 and TRBJ2-5): KAGVTQTPRYLIKTRGQQVTLSCSPISGHRSVSWYQQTPGQGLQFLFEYFSETQRNKGNFPGRFSGRQFSNSRSEMNVSTLELGDSALYLCASSQRGHGETQHFGPGTRLLVL.

Ten or more counts support this clonotype. The chain joins TRBV12-3 or TRBV12-4 to TRBJ1-4; 11 bases are shared with TRBD1. The CDR3 runs 16 residues. V was pared by 5 bases and J by 4 bases, with 6 bases of the junction left unmatched. The CDR3 nucleotides are TGTGCCAGCAGTCCGGACAGGGGGCCTGGTAATGAAAAACTGTTTTTT. This gives the protein CASSPDRGPGNEKLFF.

This clonotype was counted ten times or more. This chain uses TRBV27 with TRBJ2-7, with 12 bases fitting TRBD2. The germline V gene has CDR1 MNHEY and CDR2 SMNVEV (reference sequence). The CDR3 is made up of 16 amino acids. V gave up 6 bases and J gave up 1 base; unmatched junction bases: 7. In nucleotides, the CDR3 is TGTGCCAGCAGCTTGACTAGCGGGAGTGGGTCCTACGAGCAGTACTTC. It is translated as CASSLTSGSGSYEQYF.

This clonotype came up many times. The chain has TRBV20-1 and TRBJ2-6, with D uncertain. The CDR3 totals 14 residues. V was cut by 2 bases and J by 2 bases, with 7 bases left in between. The germline CDR1 and CDR2 sequences are DFQATT and SNEGSKA (reference sequence). DNA for the CDR3: TGCAGTGCTAGAAAAGGGACTGGGGCCAACGTCCTGACTTTC. Translation gives CSARKGTGANVLTF.

This clonotype has a count of ten or more. The gene calls are TRBV28 and TRBJ2-7; tentatively, D is TRBD1 (7 bases). V was trimmed by 3 bases and J by 4 bases, leaving 13 bases between them. The CDR3 loop spans 14 amino acids. From germline, CDR1 is MDHEN and CDR2 SYDVKM. The DNA for the CDR3 is TGTGCCAGCAGTTTCGGACAGGAGGGGTACGAGCAGTACTTC. Translation: CASSFGQEGYEQYF.

The rearrangement links TRBV4-1 to TRBJ1-2, with no clear D. Per germline, CDR1 MGHRA and CDR2 YSYEKL. The CDR3 contains 14 residues. The V end lost 0 bases, the J end lost 4 bases, and 9 bases lay between the germline ends. CDR3 bases: TGCGCCAGCAGCCAAGATCAGGAAGGCTATGGCTACACCTTC. It is translated as CASSQDQEGYGYTF.

A word on this clonotype: Without the conserved terminal phenylalanine or tryptophan, this CDR3 likely stems from a read error. This chain connects TRBV19 to TRBJ1-1, with D tentatively TRBD1 (6 bases). V lost 5 bases and J 2 bases, leaving 24 bases between the germline ends. Germline V gene data show CDR1 as LNHDA and CDR2 as SQIVND (reference sequence). The CDR3 extends over 18 amino acids. The CDR3 DNA sequence: TGTGCCAGTAGTCTCGACAGGACATTGGGTGGGGAAAACACTGAAGCTTTCTCT. It encodes CASSLDRTLGGENTEAFS.

This clonotype was seen ten or more times. J is TRBJ2-7 and V is TRBV6-6; D tentatively fits TRBD1 or TRBD2 (5 bases each). The V gene lost 2 bases and the J gene lost 4 bases, with 15 bases spanning the gap. CDR1 MNHNY and CDR2 SVGAGI come from the germline V gene (reference sequence). This CDR3 has 15 amino acids. Written as DNA, the CDR3 is TGTGCCAGCAGTTACAAGGCAGGGTCGGGGTACGAGCAGTACTTC. It codes for CASSYKAGSGYEQYF.

This clonotype appeared many times. This sequence joins TRBV10-3 and TRBJ2-1, with 7 bases lining up with TRBD2. The CDR3 sequence is 16 residues long. CDR1 ENHRY and CDR2 SYGVKD come from the germline V gene. V gave up 6 bases and J gave up 5 bases; unmatched junction bases: 13. CDR3 loop: CAISASRASGHNEQFF. The CDR3 nucleotides read TGTGCCATCAGCGCTAGCAGGGCTAGCGGACACAATGAGCAGTTCTTC.

This clonotype was picked up many times. The junction differs from germline at one of its ends, possibly a read error. The chain couples TRBV20-1 to TRBJ2-5; 10 bases are shared with TRBD1. Per the germline V gene, CDR1 is DFQATT and CDR2 is SNEGSKA (reference sequence). The CDR3 loop spans 16 amino acids. CDR3 DNA: TGCAGTGCAAGAGATGGGACAGGGGAGCGGGCGGAGACCCAGTACTTC. Protein: CSARDGTGERAETQYF.

This clonotype was counted at least ten times. The chain is built from TRBV3-1 and TRBJ2-4; 8 bases agree with TRBD2. The trim removed 4 bases at V and 7 bases at J, leaving 3 bases unmatched. CDR3 size: 13 residues. Germline V gives CDR1 LGHDT, CDR2 YNNKEL (reference sequence). Here the CDR3 DNA reads TGTGCCAGCAGCCGAGCGGGAGAGAACATTCAGTACTTC. This sequence encodes CASSRAGENIQYF.

This clonotype appeared many times. The chain combines TRBV20-1 with TRBJ1-4, with 7 bases identical to TRBD1. V lost 4 bases, J lost 7 bases, and 6 bases stayed unmatched. Germline CDR1 is DFQATT and CDR2 is SNEGSKA (reference sequence). This CDR3 spans 13 amino acids. For the CDR3, the DNA is TGCAGTGCTACCCATCAGGGGGTTGAAAAACTGTTTTTT. Its translation is CSATHQGVEKLFF.

This clonotype was observed many times. The genes are TRBV5-1 and TRBJ2-1; TRBD2 aligns across 10 bases. The germline V gene has CDR1 SGHRS and CDR2 YFSETQ. J lost 3 bases, V lost 3 bases, and 6 bases had no gene match. The length of the CDR3 is 16 residues. CDR3 loop: CASSSKREGRYNEQFF. CDR3 coding DNA: TGCGCCAGCAGCTCGAAGCGGGAGGGCCGCTACAATGAGCAGTTCTTC.

There are a few counts of this clonotype. This chain connects TRBV10-3 to TRBJ1-3; D may be TRBD1 (6 bases). The V end was cut by 5 bases, the J end by 1 base, with 15 bases between. Germline assignment: CDR1 ENHRY and CDR2 SYGVKD. The length of the CDR3 is 16 residues. The CDR3, as DNA: TGTGCCATCAGTACTCCTGGGGGCGGGTCTGGAAACACCATATATTTT. Protein product: CAISTPGGGSGNTIYF.

Many counts were recorded for this clonotype. The chain employs TRBV4-2 and TRBJ2-1, with 11 bases that match TRBD2. After removal of 0 bases from V and 2 bases from J, the junction contained 0 bases not matched to a gene. This CDR3 has 16 residues. Germline CDR1 reads LGHNA; CDR2 reads YNFKEQ. CDR3 sequence (DNA): TGTGCCAGCAGCCAAGAACTAGCGGGAGCCTACAATGAGCAGTTCTTC. Translating gives CASSQELAGAYNEQFF.

The chain uses TRBV7-3 and TRBJ1-2; perhaps TRBD1 as D (6 bases). The CDR3 length is 13 residues. CDR1 is SGHTA and CDR2 is FQGTGA in the germline V gene. V lost 2 bases, J lost 6 bases, and 10 bases lay in between. CDR3 sequence reads: CASSLPWTDGYTF. CDR3 DNA: TGTGCCAGCAGCTTACCCTGGACAGATGGCTACACCTTC. Filled out from reference TRBV7-3 and TRBJ1-2, the complete variable domain reads GAGVSQTPSNKVTEKGKYVELRCDPISGHTALYWYRQSLGQGPEFLIYFQGTGAADDSGLPNDRFFAVRPEGSVSTLKIQRTERGDSAVYLCASSLPWTDGYTFGSGTRLTVV.

The chain recombines TRBV9 with TRBJ2-3, with TRBD2 as a possible D gene (5 bases). Trimming left V 4 bases short and J 4 bases short, with 19 bases between. The CDR3 runs 16 residues. Looked up from germline, CDR1 is SGDLS and CDR2 is YYNGEE. CDR3 residues: CASSPEGLTPADTQYF. The CDR3 coding sequence is TGTGCCAGCAGCCCCGAAGGACTCACACCCGCAGATACGCAGTATTTT.

There are a few counts of this clonotype. The genes are TRBV11-2 and TRBJ1-2, with 7 bases fitting TRBD1. There are 14 residues in the CDR3. With 2 bases clipped from V and 6 bases from J, the junction kept 6 bases outside the gene matches. Germline values: CDR1 SGHAT, CDR2 FQNNGV. Here the CDR3 DNA reads TGTGCCAGCAGCTTAAGCCGAGGGGGCGATGGCTACACCTTC. It is translated as CASSLSRGGDGYTF.

There are many counts of this clonotype. The genes are TRBV28 and TRBJ1-6; tentatively, D is TRBD1 (6 bases). The CDR3 spans 18 residues. Germline CDR1 reads MDHEN; CDR2 reads SYDVKM. V was pared by 3 bases and J by 8 bases, with 23 bases between. CDR3 coding DNA: TGTGCCAGCAGTTTGATAGGCTGGACAGCCTTGGTTTATTCACCCCTCCACTTT. This codes for CASSLIGWTALVYSPLHF.